This T cell receptor beta chain stems from a study of shared T cell receptors in the human thymus. Here immunoSEQ multiplex PCR was the method, and the copy in TCRdb shows in-frame clones only, minus some. The table has 540,000 or so clones, 78% seen once; the top ten hold 0.013%. Germline trimming cut 0 bases from V and 7 bases from J; bases unmatched to any gene: 8. This CDR3 is 15 amino acids long. Germline V lookup: CDR1 SGHKS, CDR2 YYEKEE (reference sequence). The same sample was also studied in work on human thymus T cells.

Sequencing used thymocytes. The chain couples TRBV5-5 to TRBJ2-7; 9 bases are shared with TRBD1. The sequence came from a boy under two years old with a congenital heart defect. CDR3 in amino acids: CASSLVCDRGREQYF. The CDR3 DNA sequence: TGTGCCAGCAGCTTGGTATGTGACAGGGGGAGGGAGCAGTACTTC.